The 24 T cell receptor beta chains below come from one sample, sequenced in a study of OX40 agonist ivuxolimab in advanced cancers. The data were produced by immunoSEQ multiplex PCR, yet TCRdb's version contains in-frame clones alone and is incomplete. The top ten clones hold 12% of a sample with approximately 26,000 clones, about four fifths of them seen once. The sample in question was CD4+ or CD8+ T cells sorted from blood, obtained in a trial of the OX40 agonist ivuxolimab. The receptors derive from an adult with an advanced solid tumor such as melanoma, head and neck, liver or kidney cancer.

The V and J genes are TRBV7-3 and TRBJ2-2; D is unresolved. Between the trimmed V and J ends, which lost 2 bases and 1 base, there was a span of 11 bases. Looked up from germline, CDR1 is SGHTA and CDR2 is FQGTGA. This CDR3 region has 16 residues. CDR3 in DNA: TGTGCCAGCAGCTTACCAGAGACCGGGAACACCGGGGAGCTGTTTTTT. This codes for CASSLPETGNTGELFF.

This chain links TRBV18 with TRBJ2-7; D is possibly TRBD1 or TRBD2 (5 bases each). The CDR3 covers 15 residues. Germline-derived CDR1 and CDR2 are KGHSH and LQKENI. The V gene lost 2 bases and the J gene lost 2 bases, with 13 bases spanning the gap. CDR3 DNA sequence: TGTGCCAGCTCACCAGGGGGTTTCTTGGCCTACGAGCAGTACTTC. Its translation: CASSPGGFLAYEQYF.

The rearrangement joins TRBV7-3 to TRBJ2-6, with TRBD2 identical over 7 bases. Germline CDR1 and CDR2: SGHTA and FQGTGA. The CDR3 contains 19 residues. The V and J ends lost 5 bases and 0 bases, in that order; junction bases with no gene match: 13. The DNA for the CDR3 is TGTGCCAGCAGCCTTATGGGGGGGGACCCTCTCTCTGGGGCCAACGTCCTGACTTTC. Translation gives CASSLMGGDPLSGANVLTF.

This CDR3 is CASSYSKANYGYTF. The CDR3 DNA reads TGTGCCAGCAGTTACTCGAAGGCGAACTATGGCTACACCTTC. The chain couples TRBV6-5 to TRBJ1-2; no definite D call. Germline V gene lookup returns CDR1 MNHEY and CDR2 SVGAGI. Trimming shortened V by 0 bases and J by 2 bases, and 7 bases separated the two germline ends. This CDR3 comprises 14 residues.

The rearrangement joins TRBV2 to TRBJ2-1, with 9 bases aligning to TRBD2. Trimming cost V 11 bases and J 0 bases; bases outside gene matches: 14. From germline, CDR1 is SNHLY and CDR2 FYNNEI. This CDR3 contains 17 residues. As DNA, the CDR3 is TGTGCCTCCGAAGAGATGGAGCGGGGGGCCTCCTACAATGAGCAGTTCTTC. Amino acids: CASEEMERGASYNEQFF.

This chain uses TRBV4-1 with TRBJ2-7, with 9 nucleotides matching TRBD1. The junction had 16 bases not matched to a gene; V was cut back by 8 bases and J by 5 bases. The CDR3 consists of 16 residues. The germline CDR1 and CDR2 sequences are MGHRA and YSYEKL. CDR3 nucleotides: TGCGCCAGCGGAACGTTGCCGGGACAGGGACTCCACGAGCAGTACTTC. This translates into CASGTLPGQGLHEQYF.

This chain links TRBV5-1 with TRBJ1-1, with 8 bases fitting TRBD1. J gave up 3 bases and V 2 bases, and 6 bases lay outside the gene matches. The length of the CDR3 is 15 residues. Germline CDR1 reads SGHRS; CDR2 reads YFSETQ. CDR3 sequence reads: CASSLHRGVYTEAFF. CDR3 DNA: TGCGCCAGCAGCTTACACAGGGGGGTTTACACTGAAGCTTTCTTT. The full variable domain, completed using reference TRBV5-1 and TRBJ1-1, is KAGVTQTPRYLIKTRGQQVTLSCSPISGHRSVSWYQQTPGQGLQFLFEYFSETQRNKGNFPGRFSGRQFSNSRSEMNVSTLELGDSALYLCASSLHRGVYTEAFFGQGTRLTVV.

This chain links TRBV7-6 with TRBJ1-1; D call uncertain. V was trimmed by 3 bases and J by 1 base, leaving 9 bases between them. Germline CDR1 reads SGHVS; CDR2 reads FNYEAQ. This CDR3 spans 14 amino acids. CDR3 region: CASSLSSQNTEAFF. The CDR3 DNA reads TGTGCCAGCAGCTTGTCGAGTCAGAACACTGAAGCTTTCTTT.

The genes are TRBV15 and TRBJ2-7; D may be TRBD2 (5 bases). Germline V lookup: CDR1 LNHNV, CDR2 YYDKDF (reference sequence). This CDR3 region has 14 residues. The V end lost 5 bases, the J end lost 0 bases, and 11 bases lay between the germline ends. CDR3 region: CATSSGSFSYEQYF. The CDR3, as DNA: TGTGCCACCAGCTCGGGGTCTTTCTCCTACGAGCAGTACTTC. The full variable domain, in which reference TRBV15 and TRBJ2-7 provide the parts outside the CDR3, is DAMVIQNPRYQVTQFGKPVTLSCSQTLNHNVMYWYQQKSSQAPKLLFHYYDKDFNNEADTPDNFQSRRPNTSFCFLDIRSPGLGDTAMYLCATSSGSFSYEQYFGPGTRLTVT.

The V call is TRBV2, the J call TRBJ1-2, with 9 nucleotides matching TRBD1. Germline V CDR1 and CDR2: SNHLY, FYNNEI. With V trimmed by 9 bases and J by 0 bases, 2 bases remained unmatched. The CDR3 covers 13 residues. CDR3 DNA sequence: TGTGCCAGGACAGGGGGATCTAACTATGGCTACACCTTC. This encodes CARTGGSNYGYTF.

The genes are TRBV19 and TRBJ2-5; TRBD1 agrees at 9 bases. The DNA matches TRBJ2-7 better at its end, which makes the J call doubtful. Germline CDR1 reads LNHDA; CDR2 reads SQIVND (reference sequence). The CDR3 covers 15 residues. Here the CDR3 DNA reads TGTGCCAGTAGTATAAACGGACAGGGGCCCTTCGAGCAGTACTTC. This translates into CASSINGQGPFEQYF.

This rearrangement joins TRBV7-6 to TRBJ2-7; 10 bases agree with TRBD1. V trimming: 4 bases; J trimming: 4 bases; junction bases outside the gene matches: 7. Germline lookup yields CDR1 SGHVS and CDR2 FNYEAQ. The CDR3 spans 15 residues. The DNA of the CDR3 is TGTGCCAGCAGCTCCTGGACAGGGGGGGGGTACGAGCAGTACTTC. This codes for CASSSWTGGGYEQYF.

The chain links TRBV7-9 to TRBJ1-1, with TRBD1 matching 11 bases. V shed 5 bases, J shed 6 bases, and the junction held 14 bases outside the gene matches. CDR1 SEHNR and CDR2 FQNEAQ come from the germline V gene (reference sequence). The length of the CDR3 is 17 residues. Here the CDR3 reads CASSPQGTGGRYSEAFF. The CDR3 DNA follows: TGTGCCAGCAGCCCCCAGGGGACAGGGGGTCGCTATTCTGAAGCTTTCTTT.

The rearrangement uses TRBV5-1 and TRBJ1-3; D is unclear. There are 14 residues in the CDR3. Germline-derived CDR1 and CDR2 are SGHRS and YFSETQ. Trimming took 2 bases from V and 0 from J, leaving 6 bases between them. The CDR3 spells CASSFDGSGNTIYF. In DNA form, the CDR3 reads TGCGCCAGCAGCTTCGACGGCTCTGGAAACACCATATATTTT.

The rearrangement links TRBV4-1 to TRBJ1-4; D may be TRBD1 (6 bases). Trimming left V 4 bases short and J 14 bases short, with 20 bases between. This CDR3 is built from 14 residues. Germline CDR1 is MGHRA and CDR2 is YSYEKL. DNA for the CDR3: TGCGCCAGCAGCCCCTTGGGGGGGCTGGTTGTGCTGTTTTTT. Amino acids: CASSPLGGLVVLFF.

This chain links TRBV14 with TRBJ1-4; D remains unclear. The CDR3 length is 15 residues. Per the germline V gene, CDR1 is SGHDN and CDR2 is FVKESK. Trimming shortened V by 2 bases and J by 0 bases, and 7 bases separated the two germline ends. CDR3 bases: TGTGCCAGCAGCCAATGGGCGGCAACTAATGAAAAACTGTTTTTT. It specifies CASSQWAATNEKLFF.

This clone was detected only a few times. V and J are TRBV7-9 and TRBJ1-4; D remains unclear. V lost 6 bases and J lost 5, with 4 bases in between. The CDR3 is made up of 11 amino acids. Germline V lookup: CDR1 SEHNR, CDR2 FQNEAQ (reference sequence). For the CDR3, the DNA is TGTGCCAGCAGTCCAAATGAAAAACTGTTTTTT. Translating it yields CASSPNEKLFF. The entire variable domain, with the rest obtained from reference TRBV7-9 and TRBJ1-4, is as follows: DTGVSQNPRHKITKRGQNVTFRCDPISEHNRLYWYRQTLGQGPEFLTYFQNEAQLEKSRLLSDRFSAERPKGSFSTLEIQRTEQGDSAMYLCASSPNEKLFFGSGTQLSVL.

This chain links TRBV27 with TRBJ2-7, with a tentative D call TRBD2 (7 bases). Per germline, CDR1 MNHEY and CDR2 SMNVEV (reference sequence). CDR3 length: 12 residues. V was cut by 4 bases and J by 7 bases, with 11 bases left in between. CDR3 bases: TGTGCCAGCAGTTACGGGGGGCGTGAGCAGTACTTC. Translation gives CASSYGGREQYF.

The V and J genes are TRBV6-1 and TRBJ1-2, with a tentative D call TRBD1 (5 bases). Trimming pared 2 bases from V and 6 bases from J, leaving 13 bases between. The CDR3 covers 14 residues. The germline CDR1 and CDR2 sequences are MNHNS and SASEGT. The CDR3 here is CASSEYRGSNGYTF. CDR3 in DNA: TGTGCCAGCAGTGAATATCGGGGGTCGAATGGCTACACCTTC.

The chain is built from TRBV2 and TRBJ1-6; a weak D match, TRBD1 (6 bases). The CDR3 consists of 15 residues. Germline V CDR1 and CDR2: SNHLY, FYNNEI. Trimming cost V 10 bases and J 0 bases, with 13 bases left between them. For the CDR3, the DNA is TGTGCCATCACGACAGGCGTCTCCTATAATTCACCCCTCCACTTT. It codes for CAITTGVSYNSPLHF.

The chain carries TRBV7-9 and TRBJ1-3; weak D call: TRBD1 (5 bases). The CDR3 totals 18 residues. The germline V and J ends were trimmed by 7 bases and 1 base, with 23 bases remaining between them. Germline V lookup: CDR1 SEHNR, CDR2 FQNEAQ (reference sequence). The CDR3 protein is CASTTSRQGLTSGNTIYF. As DNA, the CDR3 is TGTGCCAGCACTACATCGAGGCAGGGCCTCACTTCTGGAAACACCATATATTTT.

The J gene is TRBJ2-7, the V gene TRBV5-1; no clear D. CDR3 length: 13 amino acids. V was clipped by 0 bases and J by 4 bases, with 8 bases between them. Germline CDR1 SGHRS, CDR2 YFSETQ. The CDR3 DNA reads as TGCGCCAGCAGCTTGGTCCCAGGTTACGAGCAGTACTTC. It specifies CASSLVPGYEQYF.

The chain combines TRBV11-2 with TRBJ2-3; 7 bases match TRBD2. V lost 5 bases to trimming and J lost 4 bases; unmatched junction nucleotides: 9. Germline assignment: CDR1 SGHAT and CDR2 FQNNGV. The CDR3 contains 15 residues. CDR3 sequence (DNA): TGTGCCAGCAGCGAGACTAGCCCGGGCCCAGATACGCAGTATTTT. Translating gives CASSETSPGPDTQYF.

The table lists this clone with a count of one. The V and J genes are TRBV7-6 and TRBJ1-1, with no clear D. The CDR3 extends over 16 amino acids. V was trimmed by 5 bases and J by 11 bases, leaving 27 bases between them. Germline CDR1 is SGHVS and CDR2 is FNYEAQ. The CDR3 nucleotides are TGTGCCAGCAGCCGAACAATGGGCAGATCTCTCGTGGGGGCTTTCTTT. Amino acid sequence: CASSRTMGRSLVGAFF.